The next 4 T cell receptor beta chains were all read from a single sample in a study of blood T cell repertoires in COVID-19 (dated by TCRdb to 2019 to 2021). Library preparation employed the immunoSEQ multiplex PCR assay. Drawn from immuneACCESS, this table holds only the in-frame rearrangements with V and J called that TCRdb kept. Clones are partly lost; checked studies trace under half to an unresolved V gene and leave the rest unexplained. This sample has approximately 260,000 clones in its table, and about 90% of those were observed once. The ten largest clones represent around 2.3% of the sample. Sequencing input: peripheral blood. Receptors originate from a woman in her fifties or sixties with COVID-19, enrolled during active disease.

J is TRBJ1-2 and V is TRBV19; a weak D match, TRBD1 (5 bases). Trimming took off 3 bases at V and 8 bases at J, with 13 bases between the two ends. The CDR3 length is 13 residues. CDR1 and CDR2 from the germline V gene are LNHDA and SQIVND (reference sequence). CDR3 region: CASSIPLGLGYTF. In DNA form, the CDR3 reads TGTGCCAGTAGTATCCCTCTGGGGCTAGGCTACACCTTC. The variable domain in full, with the rest retrieved from reference TRBV19 and TRBJ1-2, is DGGITQSPKYLFRKEGQNVTLSCEQNLNHDAMYWYRQDPGQGLRLIYYSQIVNDFQKGDIAEGYSVSREKKESFPLTVTSAQKNPTAFYLCASSIPLGLGYTFGSGTRLTVV.

The gene calls are TRBV30 and TRBJ1-3, with TRBD1 matching 8 bases. The CDR3 length is 15 residues. With V trimmed by 7 bases and J by 0 bases, 8 bases remained unmatched. CDR1 and CDR2 (germline): GTSNPN, SVGIG (reference sequence). The CDR3 sequence: CASSRGPSSGNTIYF. The CDR3, as DNA: TGTGCCTCCAGCAGGGGGCCTAGCTCTGGAAACACCATATATTTT.

The rearrangement joins TRBV7-9 to TRBJ1-3; possible D gene TRBD1, 5 bases. The length of the CDR3 is 15 residues. The V gene's germline CDR1 is SEHNR and CDR2 FQNEAQ (reference sequence). Trimming cost V 3 bases and J 0 bases, with 9 bases left between them. The CDR3 DNA reads as TGTGCCAGCAGCTTTGACAGTCACTCTGGAAACACCATATATTTT. Translating gives CASSFDSHSGNTIYF.

The chain combines TRBV5-1 with TRBJ1-4; D uncertain. The germline V gene encodes CDR1 SGHRS and CDR2 YFSETQ. The CDR3 has 14 residues. The V gene lost 1 base and the J gene lost 1 base, with 5 bases spanning the gap. The CDR3 bases are TGCGCCAGCAGCTTGCGGGGAACTAATGAAAAACTGTTTTTT. Its translation is CASSLRGTNEKLFF.